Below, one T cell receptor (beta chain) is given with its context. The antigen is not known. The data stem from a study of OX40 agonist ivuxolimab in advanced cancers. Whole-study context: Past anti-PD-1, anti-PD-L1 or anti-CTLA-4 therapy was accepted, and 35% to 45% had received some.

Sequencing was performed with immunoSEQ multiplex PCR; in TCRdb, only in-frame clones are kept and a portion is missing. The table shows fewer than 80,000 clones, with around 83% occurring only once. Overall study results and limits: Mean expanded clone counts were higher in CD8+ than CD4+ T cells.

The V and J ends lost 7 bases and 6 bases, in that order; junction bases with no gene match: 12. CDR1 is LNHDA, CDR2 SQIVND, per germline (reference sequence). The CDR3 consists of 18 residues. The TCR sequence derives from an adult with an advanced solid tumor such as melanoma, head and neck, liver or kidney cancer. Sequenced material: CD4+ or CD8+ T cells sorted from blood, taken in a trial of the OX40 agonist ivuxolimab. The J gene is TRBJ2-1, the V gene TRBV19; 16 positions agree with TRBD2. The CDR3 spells CASMHIAGTSGGGNEQFF. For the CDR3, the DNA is TGTGCCAGTATGCATATTGCCGGGACTAGCGGGGGGGGCAATGAGCAGTTCTTC.